This TCR beta chain was captured by sequencing in a study of cytomegalovirus exposure and HLA in healthy donors. Overall study findings and caveats: V- and J-gene trimming of TCR beta was linked (in a later analysis) to a missense DCLRE1C variant.

In the case of this clone: What it binds is unknown.

From germline, CDR1 is ENHRY and CDR2 SYGVKD. With V trimmed by 4 bases and J by 5 bases, 10 bases remained unmatched. The CDR3 has 15 amino acids. PCR used 60 Vbeta primers and 13 Jbeta primers. Method: immunoSEQ multiplex PCR; TCRdb's copy keeps in-frame clones and lacks some. The top ten hold around 1.4% of the sample, which has around 170,000 clones, 75% to 90% seen once. This receptor was identified in a girl aged 10 to 17 in good health and CMV-seropositive. Sequences were obtained from PBMCs. This rearrangement joins TRBV10-3 to TRBJ2-5; 7 bases are a match to TRBD1. In nucleotides, the CDR3 is TGTGCCATCAGTGCCAACAGGGGTGATTCGGAGACCCAGTACTTC. Encoded protein: CAISANRGDSETQYF.